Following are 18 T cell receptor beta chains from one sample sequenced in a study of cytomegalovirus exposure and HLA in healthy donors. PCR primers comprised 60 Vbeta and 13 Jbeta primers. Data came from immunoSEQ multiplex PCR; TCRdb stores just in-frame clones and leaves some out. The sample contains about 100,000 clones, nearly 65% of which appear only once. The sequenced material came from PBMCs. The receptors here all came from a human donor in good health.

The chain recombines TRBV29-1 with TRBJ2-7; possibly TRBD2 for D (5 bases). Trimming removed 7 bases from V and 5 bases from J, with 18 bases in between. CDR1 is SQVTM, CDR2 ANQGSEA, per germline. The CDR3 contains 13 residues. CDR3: CSALGRIGDEQYF. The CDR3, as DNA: TGCAGCGCTTTGGGGAGAATCGGCGACGAGCAGTACTTC.

The CDR3 is CASSPDRVNEKLFF. In nucleotides, the CDR3 is TGTGCCAGCTCTCCGGACAGGGTTAATGAAAAACTGTTTTTT. The chain uses TRBV18 and TRBJ1-4; 8 positions agree with TRBD1. The J segment lost 4 bases and the V segment lost 6 bases, leaving 4 bases of the junction unmatched. This CDR3 is 14 amino acids long. Germline CDR1 KGHSH, CDR2 LQKENI.

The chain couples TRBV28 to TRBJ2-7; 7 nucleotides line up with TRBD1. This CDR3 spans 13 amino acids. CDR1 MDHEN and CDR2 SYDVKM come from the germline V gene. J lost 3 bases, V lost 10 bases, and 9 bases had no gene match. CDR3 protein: CATQGDRVYEQYF. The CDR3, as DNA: TGTGCCACCCAGGGGGACAGAGTCTACGAGCAGTACTTC.

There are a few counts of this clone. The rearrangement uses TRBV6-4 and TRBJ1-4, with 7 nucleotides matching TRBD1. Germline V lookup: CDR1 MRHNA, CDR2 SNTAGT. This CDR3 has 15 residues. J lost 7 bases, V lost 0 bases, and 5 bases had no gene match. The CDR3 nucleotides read TGTGCCAGCAGTGACTCGACAAGGGGGCTTGAAAAACTGTTTTTT. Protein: CASSDSTRGLEKLFF.

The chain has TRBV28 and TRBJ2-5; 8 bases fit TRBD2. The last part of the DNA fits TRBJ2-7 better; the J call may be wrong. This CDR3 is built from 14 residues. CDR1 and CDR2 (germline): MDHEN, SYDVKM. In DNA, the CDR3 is TGTGCCAGCAGTTTAGGCCTAGCGGGTTACGAGCAGTACTTC. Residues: CASSLGLAGYEQYF.

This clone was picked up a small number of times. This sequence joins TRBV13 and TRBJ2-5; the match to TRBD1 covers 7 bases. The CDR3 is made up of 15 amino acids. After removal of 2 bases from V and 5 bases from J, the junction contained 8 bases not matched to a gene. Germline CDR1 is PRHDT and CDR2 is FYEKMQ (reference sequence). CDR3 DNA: TGTGCCAGCAGCTTATTGAGGACAGGTTGGGAGACCCAGTACTTC. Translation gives CASSLLRTGWETQYF.

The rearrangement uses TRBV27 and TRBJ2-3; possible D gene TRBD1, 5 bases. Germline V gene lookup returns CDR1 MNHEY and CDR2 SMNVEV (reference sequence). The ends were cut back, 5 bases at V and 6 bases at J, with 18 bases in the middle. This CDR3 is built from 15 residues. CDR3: CASSPAGSMSDTQYF. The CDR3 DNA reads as TGTGCCAGCAGTCCCGCAGGGTCTATGTCGGATACGCAGTATTTT.

The CDR3 DNA reads TGTGCCAGCAGTCATCTCAGACAGGGAGGTCAAGAGACCCAGTACTTC. It translates to CASSHLRQGGQETQYF. The J gene is TRBJ2-5, the V gene TRBV27, with TRBD1 as a possible D gene (7 bases). Trimming cost V 5 bases and J 2 bases, with 18 bases left between them. CDR3 size: 16 residues. The V gene's germline CDR1 is MNHEY and CDR2 SMNVEV (reference sequence).

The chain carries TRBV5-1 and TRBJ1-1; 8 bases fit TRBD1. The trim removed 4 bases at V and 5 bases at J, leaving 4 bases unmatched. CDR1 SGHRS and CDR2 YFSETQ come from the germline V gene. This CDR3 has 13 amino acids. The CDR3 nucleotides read TGCGCCAGCAGCCAGGGGGCTTGGACTGAAGCTTTCTTT. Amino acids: CASSQGAWTEAFF. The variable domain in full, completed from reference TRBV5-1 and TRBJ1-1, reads KAGVTQTPRYLIKTRGQQVTLSCSPISGHRSVSWYQQTPGQGLQFLFEYFSETQRNKGNFPGRFSGRQFSNSRSEMNVSTLELGDSALYLCASSQGAWTEAFFGQGTRLTVV.

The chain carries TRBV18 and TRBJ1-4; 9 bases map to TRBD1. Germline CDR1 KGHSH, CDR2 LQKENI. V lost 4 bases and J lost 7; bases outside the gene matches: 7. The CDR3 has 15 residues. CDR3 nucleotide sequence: TGTGCCAGCTCACTGACAGGGGGTCATGGTGAAAAACTGTTTTTT. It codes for CASSLTGGHGEKLFF.

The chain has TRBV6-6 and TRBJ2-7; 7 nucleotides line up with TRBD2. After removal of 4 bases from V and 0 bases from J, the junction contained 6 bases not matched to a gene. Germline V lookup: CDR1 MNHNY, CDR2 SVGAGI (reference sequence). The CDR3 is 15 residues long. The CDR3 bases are TGTGCCAGCAGTTTCGCTAGCGGTAGCTCCTACGAGCAGTACTTC. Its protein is CASSFASGSSYEQYF.

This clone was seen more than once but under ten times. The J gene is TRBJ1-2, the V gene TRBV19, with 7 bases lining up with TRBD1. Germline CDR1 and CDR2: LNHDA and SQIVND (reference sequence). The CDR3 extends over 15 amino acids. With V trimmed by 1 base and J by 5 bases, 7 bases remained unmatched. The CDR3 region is CASSIGGGAWYGYTF. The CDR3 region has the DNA TGTGCCAGTAGTATAGGAGGGGGCGCTTGGTATGGCTACACCTTC.

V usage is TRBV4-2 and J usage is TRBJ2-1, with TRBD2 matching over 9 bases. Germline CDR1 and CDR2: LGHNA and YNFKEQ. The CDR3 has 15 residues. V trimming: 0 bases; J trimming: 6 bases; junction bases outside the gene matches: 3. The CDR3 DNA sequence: TGTGCCAGCAGCCAAGATTTACTAGCGGGCAATGAGCAGTTCTTC. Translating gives CASSQDLLAGNEQFF.

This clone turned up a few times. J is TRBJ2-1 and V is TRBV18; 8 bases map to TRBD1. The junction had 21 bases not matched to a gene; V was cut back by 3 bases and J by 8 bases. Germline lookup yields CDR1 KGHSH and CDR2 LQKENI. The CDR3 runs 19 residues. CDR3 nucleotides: TGTGCCAGCTCACCGCTGATGATACTAAAGCAGGGGGCTGAGGATGAGCAGTTCTTC. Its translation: CASSPLMILKQGAEDEQFF.

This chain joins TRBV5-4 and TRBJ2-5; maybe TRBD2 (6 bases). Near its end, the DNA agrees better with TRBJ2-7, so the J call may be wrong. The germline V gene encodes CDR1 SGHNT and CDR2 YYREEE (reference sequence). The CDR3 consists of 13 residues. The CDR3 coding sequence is TGTGCCAGCAGCTTGGGGGGGGTTCGCGAGCAGTACTTC. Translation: CASSLGGVREQYF.

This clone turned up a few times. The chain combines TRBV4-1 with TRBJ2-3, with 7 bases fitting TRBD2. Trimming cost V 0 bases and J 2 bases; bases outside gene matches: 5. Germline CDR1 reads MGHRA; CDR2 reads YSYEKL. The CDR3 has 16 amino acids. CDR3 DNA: TGCGCCAGCAGCCAAGAAACTAGCGTTTACACAGATACGCAGTATTTT. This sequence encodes CASSQETSVYTDTQYF.

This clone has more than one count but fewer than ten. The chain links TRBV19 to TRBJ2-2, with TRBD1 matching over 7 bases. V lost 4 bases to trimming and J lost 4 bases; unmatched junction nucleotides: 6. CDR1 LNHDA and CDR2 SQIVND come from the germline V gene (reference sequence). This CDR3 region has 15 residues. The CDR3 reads CASSTTGWGTGELFF. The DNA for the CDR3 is TGTGCCAGTAGTACGACAGGGTGGGGCACCGGGGAGCTGTTTTTT.

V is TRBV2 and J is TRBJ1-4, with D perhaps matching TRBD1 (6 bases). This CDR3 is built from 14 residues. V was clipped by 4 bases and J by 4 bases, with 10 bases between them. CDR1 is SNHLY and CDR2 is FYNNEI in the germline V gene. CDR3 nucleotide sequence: TGTGCCAGCAGTGTGTCAGGGGTTAATGAAAAACTGTTTTTT. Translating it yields CASSVSGVNEKLFF.